Many counts were recorded for the clone carrying this T cell receptor beta chain. The antigen is unknown. This entry belongs to a study of early T cells in non-severe SARS-CoV-2 infection. Across the study: Investigators sequenced bulk RNA drawn from unsorted whole blood, and chains remained unpaired.

Individual cDNA molecules received unique molecular identifiers during library preparation. TCRdb recomputed calls from the 5' RACE reads with MiXCR, one row per CDR3 protein. Seen here are approximately 71,000 distinct CDR3 sequences, approximately 13% observed once, and the top ten hold over 11%. The length of the CDR3 is 11 residues. Germline CDR1 reads LGHDT; CDR2 reads YNNKEL (reference sequence). Between the trimmed V and J ends, which lost 3 bases and 7 bases, there was a span of 4 bases. Overall study findings and caveats: Missing private and CD4 specificities, VDJdb matching favored anti-spike CD8 responses.

Sequencing input: whole blood. The genes are TRBV3-1 and TRBJ2-1; D gene ambiguous. This sequence originates from an adult who was a healthcare worker with PCR-confirmed SARS-CoV-2 infection or an uninfected control (not recorded which). In DNA, the CDR3 is TGTGCCAGCAGCCACCTAAATGAGCAGTTCTTC. Its protein is CASSHLNEQFF.